Following are 27 T cell receptor beta chains from one sample sequenced in a study of T cell responses to AZD1222 COVID-19 vaccine. Data came from immunoSEQ multiplex PCR; TCRdb stores just in-frame clones and leaves some out. Among under 150,000 clones listed, 70% to 90% were seen once. Sequences were derived from peripheral blood, sampled on day 0 of AZD1222 vaccination. The source is an adult in good health.

The chain carries TRBV5-6 and TRBJ2-3; weak D call: TRBD1 (5 bases). The germline V and J ends were trimmed by 7 bases and 4 bases, with 13 bases remaining between them. Germline lookup yields CDR1 SGHDT and CDR2 YYEEEE. The CDR3 has 13 residues. DNA of the CDR3: TGTGCCAGCTCCCACAGGCCCCCAGATACGCAGTATTTT. Residues: CASSHRPPDTQYF.

The chain carries TRBV7-9 and TRBJ2-7, with a possible D match to TRBD2 (6 bases). This CDR3 contains 14 residues. Germline V gives CDR1 SEHNR, CDR2 FQNEAQ (reference sequence). V lost 5 bases to trimming and J lost 6 bases, with 17 bases between them. CDR3: CASSGRTGEAEQYF. The DNA for the CDR3 is TGTGCCAGCAGCGGTCGGACGGGAGAAGCCGAGCAGTACTTC.

This clone was counted a few times. The chain recombines TRBV21-1 with TRBJ1-3. TRBV21-1 is reported as a pseudogene. CDR3 length equals 15 residues. The CDR3: CATPGGPISGNTIYF. DNA for the CDR3: TGTGCCACCCCGGGGGGCCCTATCTCTGGAAACACCATATATTTT.

V gene TRBV9 combines with J gene TRBJ2-5; the match to TRBD2 covers 7 bases. The trim removed 4 bases at V and 2 bases at J, leaving 8 bases unmatched. CDR3 length equals 15 residues. CDR1 is SGDLS, CDR2 YYNGEE, per germline. Written as DNA, the CDR3 is TGTGCCAGCAGCCCCGCGGGAGCGTGGCAAGAGACCCAGTACTTC. This codes for CASSPAGAWQETQYF.

The V and J genes are TRBV19 and TRBJ1-3; D is unclear. V gave up 0 bases and J gave up 0 bases, with 9 bases separating them. The CDR3 is 16 residues long. Germline V CDR1 and CDR2: LNHDA, SQIVND (reference sequence). CDR3 protein: CASSIESGVSGNTIYF. The DNA of the CDR3 is TGTGCCAGTAGTATAGAGTCCGGGGTCTCTGGAAACACCATATATTTT.

The count of this clone is one. The chain recombines TRBV4-3 with TRBJ1-1; D may be TRBD1 (5 bases). The CDR3 consists of 15 residues. V was trimmed by 0 bases and J by 4 bases, leaving 12 bases between them. CDR1 and CDR2 (germline): LGHNA, YSLEER. The CDR3 coding sequence is TGCGCCAGCAGCCAAGATAGCGGGGGGGGCACTGAAGCTTTCTTT. Protein sequence: CASSQDSGGGTEAFF.

This clone appeared once. This chain links TRBV6-6 with TRBJ1-2, with 7 bases matching TRBD1. Germline V gene data show CDR1 as MNHNY and CDR2 as SVGAGI (reference sequence). V dropped 6 bases and J dropped 4; count of bases not matched to a gene: 11. CDR3 length: 15 residues. CDR3 in DNA: TGTGCCAGCAGCCACACAACAGGGGCGGGCTATGGCTACACCTTC. Translating it yields CASSHTTGAGYGYTF.

J is TRBJ2-6 and V is TRBV4-3; perhaps TRBD2 as D (7 bases). V was shortened by 4 bases and J by 0 bases, with 19 bases between the two germline ends. The CDR3 covers 19 residues. Germline CDR1 is LGHNA and CDR2 is YSLEER. The CDR3 region has the DNA TGCGCCAGCAGCCCCAGGCCCGGGGGGCCTCTCTCTGGGGCCAACGTCCTGACTTTC. Protein sequence: CASSPRPGGPLSGANVLTF.

The chain carries TRBV27 and TRBJ1-4; D call uncertain. Germline CDR1 reads MNHEY; CDR2 reads SMNVEV (reference sequence). V lost 4 bases and J lost 11, with 17 bases in between. The CDR3 spans 14 residues. This CDR3 reads CASSWSGDLSKLFF. In DNA, the CDR3 is TGTGCCAGCAGTTGGTCCGGAGACCTGAGCAAACTGTTTTTT.

V gene TRBV29-1 combines with J gene TRBJ2-3; 14 bases align to TRBD2. The CDR3 spans 16 residues. After removal of 6 bases from V and 5 bases from J, the junction contained 10 bases not matched to a gene. Per the germline V gene, CDR1 is SQVTM and CDR2 is ANQGSEA. The CDR3 DNA follows: TGCAGCGTGACCCGGACTAGCGGGAGGCCCGGAGATACGCAGTATTTT. It translates to CSVTRTSGRPGDTQYF.

V usage is TRBV5-5 and J usage is TRBJ2-7, with a weak D call TRBD1 (6 bases). The germline CDR1 and CDR2 sequences are SGHKS and YYEKEE (reference sequence). The CDR3 has 15 amino acids. Trimming left V 2 bases short and J 3 bases short, with 15 bases between. The CDR3 coding sequence is TGTGCCAGCAGCTTAGTTGTAGGGGGTGGCTACGAGCAGTACTTC. Protein product: CASSLVVGGGYEQYF.

V and J are TRBV6-5 and TRBJ1-2, with D hard to call. The V end lost 6 bases, the J end lost 0 bases, and 8 bases lay between the germline ends. The germline V gene encodes CDR1 MNHEY and CDR2 SVGAGI. The CDR3 length is 13 residues. The DNA of the CDR3 is TGTGCCAGCAGAGGCAGTTCTAACTATGGCTACACCTTC. It encodes CASRGSSNYGYTF.

The chain carries TRBV27 and TRBJ2-7; D not certain. V gave up 6 bases and J gave up 0 bases, with 15 bases separating them. Germline V gene sequence: CDR1 MNHEY, CDR2 SMNVEV (reference sequence). This CDR3 is built from 15 residues. The CDR3 DNA reads as TGTGCCAGCAGCGCTCGAGACCCCAGCTCCTACGAGCAGTACTTC. Its translation is CASSARDPSSYEQYF.

The chain is built from TRBV6-5 and TRBJ1-1, with 9 bases fitting TRBD1. V dropped 7 bases and J dropped 6; count of bases not matched to a gene: 9. The CDR3 has 14 residues. Germline V gene lookup returns CDR1 MNHEY and CDR2 SVGAGI. The CDR3 DNA sequence: TGTGCCAGCACCTCAAACAGGGGGCTTCCTGAAGCTTTCTTT. Translating gives CASTSNRGLPEAFF.

This chain connects TRBV30 to TRBJ1-1, with D hard to call. The CDR3 has 11 amino acids. V lost 4 bases and J 6 bases, leaving 9 bases between the germline ends. Germline CDR1 and CDR2: GTSNPN and SVGIG (reference sequence). The DNA for the CDR3 is TGTGCCTGGATGTGGTCGGCTGAAGCTTTCTTT. Protein product: CAWMWSAEAFF.

The genes are TRBV7-8 and TRBJ1-6; no firm D call. Germline V CDR1 and CDR2: SGHVS, FQNEAQ. Trimming removed 5 bases at V and 5 bases at J, with 16 bases between. The CDR3 length is 16 residues. The CDR3 DNA reads as TGTGCCAGCAGCCGAGCAGGAGCGCCTAATAATTCACCCCTCCACTTT. It is translated as CASSRAGAPNNSPLHF.

V usage is TRBV2 and J usage is TRBJ1-5; the D is unclear. This CDR3 has 15 residues. The germline V gene has CDR1 SNHLY and CDR2 FYNNEI. Trimming took 5 bases from V and 2 from J, leaving 13 bases between them. CDR3 sequence reads: CASSMGRLGNQPQHF. The CDR3 coding sequence is TGTGCCAGCAGTATGGGCAGGTTAGGCAATCAGCCCCAGCATTTT.

The rearrangement joins TRBV5-1 to TRBJ1-1; the D is unclear. Deletions cut 0 bases from V and 1 base from J, with 7 bases between. The CDR3 is 14 amino acids. CDR1 and CDR2 (germline): SGHRS, YFSETQ. The chain's CDR3 is CASSLVSSNTEAFF. The CDR3 nucleotides read TGCGCCAGCAGCTTGGTGTCGTCGAACACTGAAGCTTTCTTT.

This rearrangement joins TRBV19 to TRBJ2-3; 15 nucleotides line up with TRBD2. J was trimmed by 3 bases and V by 3 bases; bases with no gene match: 13. CDR3 length: 20 residues. The germline V gene encodes CDR1 LNHDA and CDR2 SQIVND (reference sequence). The CDR3 bases are TGTGCCAGTAGTATCCACGGACTAGCGGGAGGGTATGAAGGAACAGATACGCAGTATTTT. Translation: CASSIHGLAGGYEGTDTQYF.

This clone was counted only a few times. At one end the junction does not follow the germline gene, possibly because of a read error. J is TRBJ1-6 and V is TRBV6-1; D gene ambiguous. The CDR3 has 12 residues. CDR1 MNHNS and CDR2 SASEGT come from the germline V gene. This CDR3 is CASREGNSPLHF. CDR3 coding DNA: TGTGCCAGCAGGGAAGGGAATTCACCCCTCCACTTT.

V is TRBV12-3 or TRBV12-4 and J is TRBJ2-7, with D uncertain. The CDR3 has 12 residues. V was pared by 2 bases and J by 3 bases, with 5 bases between. CDR3 in DNA: TGTGCCAGCAGTTTAAGAGTCTACGAGCAGTACTTC. Translating gives CASSLRVYEQYF.

This rearrangement joins TRBV27 to TRBJ1-1; D perhaps matches TRBD1 (5 bases). CDR1 and CDR2 from the germline V gene are MNHEY and SMNVEV (reference sequence). CDR3 length equals 13 residues. V lost 6 bases and J lost 3, with 11 bases in between. The CDR3 sequence is CASRPQAHTEAFF. The CDR3 DNA reads TGTGCCAGCAGACCACAGGCGCACACTGAAGCTTTCTTT.

The chain employs TRBV6-5 and TRBJ2-7; 9 nucleotides match TRBD1. J gave up 3 bases and V 7 bases, and 7 bases lay outside the gene matches. This CDR3 has 14 amino acids. Per germline, CDR1 MNHEY and CDR2 SVGAGI. This chain's CDR3 is CASIPGQGNYEQYF. The CDR3 DNA is TGTGCCAGCATCCCCGGACAGGGGAACTACGAGCAGTACTTC.

J is TRBJ1-4 and V is TRBV27; D unclear. This CDR3 comprises 13 residues. Germline CDR1 MNHEY, CDR2 SMNVEV (reference sequence). Trimming stripped 5 bases from V and 10 bases from J, with 14 bases between. CDR3 bases: TGTGCCAGCAGTCCCGGGCCCAACAGAAAACTGTTTTTT. Amino acid sequence: CASSPGPNRKLFF.

The CDR3 loop reads CASSDPQREFLDTQYF. CDR3 nucleotide sequence: TGTGCCAGTTCCGACCCTCAGCGGGAGTTTCTAGATACGCAGTATTTT. The rearrangement links TRBV19 to TRBJ2-3; 8 nucleotides agree with TRBD2. The V gene's germline CDR1 is LNHDA and CDR2 SQIVND (reference sequence). The CDR3 has 16 amino acids. The J segment lost 5 bases and the V segment lost 8 bases, leaving 15 bases of the junction unmatched. Full variable domain (rest looked up from reference TRBV19 and TRBJ2-3): DGGITQSPKYLFRKEGQNVTLSCEQNLNHDAMYWYRQDPGQGLRLIYYSQIVNDFQKGDIAEGYSVSREKKESFPLTVTSAQKNPTAFYLCASSDPQREFLDTQYFGPGTRLTVL.

This clone has only a few counts. The chain joins TRBV5-5 to TRBJ2-5, with D perhaps assigned TRBD1 or TRBD2 (6 bases each). Germline V CDR1 and CDR2: SGHKS, YYEKEE (reference sequence). The CDR3 extends over 14 amino acids. V gave up 4 bases and J gave up 4 bases, with 14 bases separating them. CDR3 sequence (DNA): TGTGCCAGCAGCAACACAGGGCGGGGAGAGACCCAGTACTTC. It encodes CASSNTGRGETQYF.

The chain recombines TRBV5-4 with TRBJ2-6; 9 nucleotides align to TRBD1. Germline lookup yields CDR1 SGHNT and CDR2 YYREEE (reference sequence). The length of the CDR3 is 18 residues. Trimming removed 0 bases from V and 3 bases from J; junction bases left unmatched: 7. CDR3 loop: CASSLVPQGAGGANVLTF. The DNA of the CDR3 is TGTGCCAGCAGCTTGGTCCCACAGGGGGCGGGTGGGGCCAACGTCCTGACTTTC.